This TCR beta chain is drawn from a study of cytomegalovirus exposure and HLA in healthy donors. CDR3 length: 16 amino acids. With 0 bases clipped from V and 3 bases from J, the junction kept 6 bases outside the gene matches. CDR1 SEHNR and CDR2 FQNEAQ come from the germline V gene (reference sequence). This clone was seen a single time. Generated by immunoSEQ multiplex PCR, the TCRdb table keeps only in-frame clones and is missing some. The repertoire includes around 260,000 clones, 80% to 95% of them detected once, and 3.1% sits in the top ten. The clonotype comes from a woman aged 25 to 39 in good health and CMV-seronegative. This sequence joins TRBV7-9 and TRBJ2-7, with 9 bases fitting TRBD1. The sample taken for sequencing was PBMCs. The CDR3 here is CASSLAGGTGIYEQYF. As DNA, the CDR3 is TGTGCCAGCAGCTTAGCGGGGGGGACAGGGATCTACGAGCAGTACTTC.